These 14 T cell receptor beta chains were all obtained from the same sample, sequenced in a study of a mutant IDH1 vaccine in newly diagnosed glioma. As to time point: baseline, week 1 (first vaccination visit). Treatment denoted: pre-vaccination baseline after standard-of-care therapy. Method: immunoSEQ multiplex PCR; TCRdb's copy keeps in-frame clones and lacks some. This sample yields tens of thousands of clones, of which roughly 85% are seen a single time; 2.5% to 3.5% belongs to the top ten. The sample in question was PBMCs, obtained from a glioma patient treated with radiotherapy, temozolomide or both. The receptors shown here come from a man in his thirties or forties with glioma.

The V gene is TRBV4-1, the J gene TRBJ1-5; no firm D call. The CDR3 has 15 residues. The germline V gene has CDR1 MGHRA and CDR2 YSYEKL. V shed 0 bases and J shed 5 bases, with 11 bases lying between them. The CDR3 reads CASSQDRPGHQPQHF. The DNA of the CDR3 is TGCGCCAGCAGCCAAGATAGGCCAGGTCATCAGCCCCAGCATTTT.

This clone was found a few times. CDR3 residues: CASQTTGNTEAFF. CDR3 DNA: TGTGCCAGCCAGACGACAGGGAACACTGAAGCTTTCTTT. The chain uses TRBV19 and TRBJ1-1; a possible D gene is TRBD1 (6 bases). Germline loops: CDR1 LNHDA, CDR2 SQIVND (reference sequence). V shed 9 bases and J shed 1 base, with 12 bases lying between them. The CDR3 runs to 13 residues.

J is TRBJ2-3 and V is TRBV6-1, with D unclear. The V and J ends lost 3 bases and 2 bases respectively, with 12 bases between them. CDR1 MNHNS and CDR2 SASEGT come from the germline V gene. The CDR3 is made up of 15 amino acids. The CDR3 DNA is TGTGCCAGCAGTGATTTAGACCGGCCCACAGATACGCAGTATTTT. Translated, it gives CASSDLDRPTDTQYF.

The chain employs TRBV28 and TRBJ1-1; TRBD1 aligns across 8 bases. V shed 5 bases, J shed 0 bases, and the junction held 5 bases outside the gene matches. Germline CDR1 is MDHEN and CDR2 is SYDVKM. The CDR3 extends over 15 amino acids. CDR3 sequence reads: CASSDRGLMNTEAFF. The CDR3 DNA follows: TGTGCCAGCAGTGACAGGGGACTTATGAACACTGAAGCTTTCTTT. The full variable domain, with the rest looked up from reference TRBV28 and TRBJ1-1, is DVKVTQSSRYLVKRTGEKVFLECVQDMDHENMFWYRQDPGLGLRLIYFSYDVKMKEKGDIPEGYSVSREKKERFSLILESASTNQTSMYLCASSDRGLMNTEAFFGQGTRLTVV.

This clone is a singleton in its sample. The genes are TRBV5-4 and TRBJ2-5, with TRBD2 matching 16 bases. From germline, CDR1 is SGHNT and CDR2 YYREEE (reference sequence). This CDR3 has 17 amino acids. The V gene end was trimmed by 6 bases and the J gene end by 5 bases; junction bases not matched to a gene: 10. The CDR3 DNA reads TGTGCCAGCACCTTAGGGACTAGCGGGGGGGCCGGGGAGACCCAGTACTTC. Residues: CASTLGTSGGAGETQYF. Variable domain in full (rest from reference TRBV5-4 and TRBJ2-5): ETGVTQSPTHLIKTRGQQVTLRCSSQSGHNTVSWYQQALGQGPQFIFQYYREEENGRGNFPPRFSGLQFPNYSSELNVNALELDDSALYLCASTLGTSGGAGETQYFGPGTRLLVL.

V and J are TRBV27 and TRBJ2-5; 9 bases align to TRBD1. The length of the CDR3 is 14 residues. Trimming removed 5 bases from V and 4 bases from J; junction bases left unmatched: 5. Germline loops: CDR1 MNHEY, CDR2 SMNVEV (reference sequence). CDR3 sequence: CASSPGTGPETQYF. The CDR3, as DNA: TGTGCCAGCAGTCCGGGGACAGGGCCAGAGACCCAGTACTTC.

V and J are TRBV19 and TRBJ2-1; no definite D call. The CDR3 consists of 15 residues. Germline lookup yields CDR1 LNHDA and CDR2 SQIVND (reference sequence). V shed 5 bases and J shed 0 bases, with 11 bases lying between them. DNA of the CDR3: TGTGCCAGTAGTTCAGTTCAGAGCTCCTACAATGAGCAGTTCTTC. Its protein product is CASSSVQSSYNEQFF.

The table lists this clone with a count of one. The rearrangement joins TRBV9 to TRBJ2-1; 8 bases agree with TRBD2. CDR3 length equals 15 residues. The trim removed 4 bases at V and 6 bases at J, leaving 9 bases unmatched. Germline V gene sequence: CDR1 SGDLS, CDR2 YYNGEE. Written as DNA, the CDR3 is TGTGCCAGCAGCCCGCCGGGGGGGCCTGGCAATGAGCAGTTCTTC. Protein: CASSPPGGPGNEQFF.

V gene TRBV5-6 combines with J gene TRBJ2-2; D gene uncertain. The CDR3 is 14 amino acids. The V end lost 4 bases, the J end lost 2 bases, and 9 bases lay between the germline ends. The germline gives CDR1 SGHDT, CDR2 YYEEEE. CDR3 region: CASSPGRNTGELFF. CDR3 nucleotide sequence: TGTGCCAGCAGCCCCGGCAGAAACACCGGGGAGCTGTTTTTT.

This clone was seen a single time. The J gene is TRBJ1-4, the V gene TRBV5-6; D unclear. Trimming cost V 4 bases and J 4 bases, with 14 bases left between them. The length of the CDR3 is 15 residues. Germline CDR1 reads SGHDT; CDR2 reads YYEEEE. The CDR3 spells CASSPRQVLNEKLFF. CDR3 nucleotide sequence: TGTGCCAGCAGCCCCCGACAAGTTCTTAATGAAAAACTGTTTTTT.

The genes are TRBV9 and TRBJ2-7, with 8 positions matching TRBD1. V gave up 2 bases and J gave up 4 bases; unmatched junction bases: 5. Looked up from germline, CDR1 is SGDLS and CDR2 is YYNGEE. The CDR3 is 14 residues long. The chain's CDR3 is CASSVGTGIYEQYF. The CDR3 bases are TGTGCCAGCAGCGTCGGGACAGGTATATACGAGCAGTACTTC.

This chain connects TRBV4-1 to TRBJ2-7, with 9 bases lining up with TRBD1. Per the germline V gene, CDR1 is MGHRA and CDR2 is YSYEKL. V lost 0 bases, J lost 6 bases, and 15 bases stayed unmatched. The CDR3 runs to 18 residues. The DNA for the CDR3 is TGCGCCAGCAGCCAAGATGTAGGGTGGAACAGGGGGCAGGGCGAGCAGTACTTC. It encodes CASSQDVGWNRGQGEQYF.

The chain couples TRBV28 to TRBJ1-5; the D is unclear. The V and J ends lost 3 bases and 9 bases respectively, with 15 bases between them. In germline, CDR1 is MDHEN, CDR2 SYDVKM. CDR3 length: 14 amino acids. The CDR3 loop is CASSFVERQRPQHF. The CDR3 region has the DNA TGTGCCAGCAGTTTCGTCGAAAGGCAGAGGCCCCAGCATTTT.

The genes are TRBV6-5 and TRBJ1-5; D gene unclear. CDR1 and CDR2 from the germline V gene are MNHEY and SVGAGI. This CDR3 is built from 15 residues. V was cut by 6 bases and J by 0 bases, with 12 bases left in between. This chain's CDR3 is CASSETGDSNQPQHF. For the CDR3, the DNA is TGTGCCAGCAGCGAAACCGGTGATAGCAATCAGCCCCAGCATTTT.